The text below deals with one TCR beta chain. In the same sample, other DNA sequences code for this CDR3. The data originate from a study of cytomegalovirus exposure and HLA in healthy donors. TCRdb's table, derived via immunoSEQ multiplex PCR, lists solely in-frame clones and lacks some. The sample lists 250,000 to 300,000 clones, 85% to 90% seen once, with 0.35% to 0.4% in the top ten. Germline CDR1 LGHNA, CDR2 YSLEER. The trim removed 0 bases at V and 2 bases at J, leaving 4 bases unmatched. The CDR3 runs to 15 residues. The sequencing input was PBMCs. The chain recombines TRBV4-3 with TRBJ2-7; 7 bases align to TRBD1. This TCR was sampled from a woman aged 18-35 years in good health and CMV-seronegative. CDR3: CASSQDWTGAYEQYF. The CDR3 nucleotides are TGCGCCAGCAGCCAAGATTGGACAGGAGCCTACGAGCAGTACTTC.